Listed below are T cell receptor beta chains from one sample, sequenced in a study of OX40 agonist ivuxolimab in advanced cancers. Sequencing was performed with immunoSEQ multiplex PCR; in TCRdb, only in-frame clones are kept and a portion is missing. This table holds some 90,000 clones, about 90% found once. The sequences come from CD4+ or CD8+ T cells sorted from blood, collected in a trial of the OX40 agonist ivuxolimab. The receptors come from an adult with an advanced solid tumor such as melanoma, head and neck, liver or kidney cancer. The CDR3 runs from the conserved cysteine through the conserved F or W. The D gene is left open where the match is weak. Rows give clone size only sometimes, using once, few, many, or a class for an expanded clone.

TGTGCCAGCAGCCCAGGACCTGCAACTAATGAAAAACTGTTTTTT CASSPGPATNEKLFF . TRBJ1-4 TRBV7-9 .
TGCGCCAGCAGCTTAATCGGGGAGCTGTTTTTT CASSLIGELFF . TRBJ2-2 TRBV5-1 .
TGTGCCATCAAAAAGGGAGATAACAATGAGCAGTTCTTC CAIKKGDNNEQFF . TRBJ2-1 TRBV10-3 .
TGTGCTCTATGTAGCACAGATACGCAGTATTTT CALCSTDTQYF . TRBJ2-3 TRBV14 .
TGTGCCAGCAGCCCAACAGTGGATGGCTACACCTTC CASSPTVDGYTF once TRBJ1-2 TRBV11-2 .
TGTGCCAGCAGCTCCCCTTACAGGGGGAGGACTGAAGCTTTCTTT CASSSPYRGRTEAFF . TRBJ1-1 TRBV7-2 TRBD1
TGTGCCAGCAGCCCAGCGGGAGGGCGGGAGACCCAGTACTTC CASSPAGGRETQYF . TRBJ2-5 TRBV7-9 TRBD2
TGCAGCGTTGGGGAGGGGAGAACTGAAGCTTTCTTT CSVGEGRTEAFF . TRBJ1-1 TRBV29-1 .
TGTGCCAGCAGCGTAGGCCAAGAGACCCAGTACTTC CASSVGQETQYF . TRBJ2-5 TRBV5-4 .
TGTGCCAGCAGTATCGGGAGGGCCCGCGAGCAGTACTTC CASSIGRAREQYF . TRBJ2-7 TRBV28 TRBD2
TGTGCCAGCAGCGCGAGACTTGGCACAGATACGCAGTATTTT CASSARLGTDTQYF . TRBJ2-3 TRBV9 .
TGTGCCTGGAGCTTGTCTTGGAGGAAGGGAACCCAAAACATTCAGTACTTC CAWSLSWRKGTQNIQYF . TRBJ2-4 TRBV30 .
TGTGCCAGCAGCGTAGGGGCAGCCCAAGGTTCACCCCTCCACTTT CASSVGAAQGSPLHF . TRBJ1-6 TRBV9 .
TGTGCCAGCAGCCAGTTCTTAGGGACAGGGGGAAAGACCGGGGAGCTGTTTTTT CASSQFLGTGGKTGELFF . TRBJ2-2 TRBV5-8 TRBD1
TGTGCCAGCAGCCCCCGTGGGGGGAAGAGCTCCTACGAGCAGTACTTC CASSPRGGKSSYEQYF . TRBJ2-7 TRBV7-8 .
TGCGCCAGCAGCCGAGGGGACTACGAGCAGTACTTC CASSRGDYEQYF . TRBJ2-7 TRBV5-1 .
TGCAGCGTTGAGAGACTTGTAGCTTGGACTGAAGCTTTCTTT CSVERLVAWTEAFF . TRBJ1-1 TRBV29-1 .
TGTGCCAGCAGCCTTAACAATCAGCCCCAGCATTTT CASSLNNQPQHF . TRBJ1-5 TRBV7-2 .
TGTGCCAGCAGCTTGGTTGGTAGGTCGTTCTACAATGAGCAGTTCTTC CASSLVGRSFYNEQFF . TRBJ2-1 TRBV5-4 .
TGTGCCATCACCCAGCCTGAGAACACTGAAGCTTTCTTT CAITQPENTEAFF . TRBJ1-1 TRBV10-3 .
TGTGCCAGCAGCCAACGGGGACAGGGACCATATGGCTACACCTTC CASSQRGQGPYGYTF . TRBJ1-2 TRBV14 TRBD1
TGTGCCAGCAGTGAAGGCAGGGGCTCCTACAATGAGCAGTTCTTC CASSEGRGSYNEQFF . TRBJ2-1 TRBV2 .
TGTGCCAGCAGCTTAGCGGGGGGACTAGCGGCAACGCAGTATTTT CASSLAGGLAATQYF . TRBJ2-3 TRBV7-2 TRBD2
TGTGCCAGTAGCCCCCGGGCCGGGGATAGTCAGCCCCAGCATTTT CASSPRAGDSQPQHF . TRBJ1-5 TRBV19 .
TGTGCCAGTCGTACTACAGGGGTAGGAACTGAAGCTTTCTTT CASRTTGVGTEAFF . TRBJ1-1 TRBV19 TRBD1
TGTGCCAGCAGCCCGACGGGCCATTTCCAGCCCCAGCATTTT CASSPTGHFQPQHF once TRBJ1-5 TRBV7-2 .
TGTGCCAGTAGTACAGACAGAAATCAGCCCCAGCATTTT CASSTDRNQPQHF few TRBJ1-5 TRBV19 .
TGTGCCAGCAGTTCTTATGCCCCTGGGGGCGGGAGTAATGAGCAGTTCTTC CASSSYAPGGGSNEQFF . TRBJ2-1 TRBV28 .
TGTGCCACCAGACGAGGGGACGCGAGCACCGGGGAGCTGTTTTTT CATRRGDASTGELFF . TRBJ2-2 TRBV15 .
TGCGCCAGCAGCTTGTACGCCTCGCGACAGGGCACACAAGCTTTCTTT CASSLYASRQGTQAFF once TRBJ1-1 TRBV5-1 TRBD1
TGTGCCAGCAGCGGCCTAGGCGGGAGGGGCGAGACCCAGTACTTC CASSGLGGRGETQYF . TRBJ2-5 TRBV2 TRBD2
TGTGCCAGCAGTCTAGGGCTTCAGGGTTTGAATGAAAAACTGTTTTTT CASSLGLQGLNEKLFF once TRBJ1-4 TRBV28 .
TGTGCCAGCAGCCGTGGACTTACGAATGAGCAGTTCTTC CASSRGLTNEQFF . TRBJ2-1 TRBV5-5 .
TGTGCCAGCTCACGGAGCGGGGACAGCTCCTACGAGCAGTACTTC CASSRSGDSSYEQYF . TRBJ2-7 TRBV18 .
TGCGCCAGCAGCAACCTGGGGGGCGCCGGGGTAGATACGCAGTATTTT CASSNLGGAGVDTQYF . TRBJ2-3 TRBV10-2 .
TGTGCCAGCAGCTTGGCTCTGTTGAACACTGAAGCTTTCTTT CASSLALLNTEAFF . TRBJ1-1 TRBV5-6 .
TGTGCCAGCAGCTTAGGGACAAGCACAGATACGCAGTATTTT CASSLGTSTDTQYF . TRBJ2-3 TRBV7-9 .
TGTGCCAGCAGCAAATCTAAAACGGGGGGATACGAGCAGTACTTC CASSKSKTGGYEQYF . TRBJ2-7 TRBV21-1 .
TGTGCCAGCAGTGAGTTCGGAGGAGGGGATGAAAAACTGTTTTTT CASSEFGGGDEKLFF . TRBJ1-4 TRBV25-1 .
TGCGCCAGCAGCCGGGAGGGTTCGGTCACGTCGCAGTTCTTC CASSREGSVTSQFF . TRBJ2-1 TRBV5-1 TRBD2